This T cell receptor (beta chain) derives from a study of T cell changes during pregnancy in multiple sclerosis. The data were produced by immunoSEQ multiplex PCR, yet TCRdb's version contains in-frame clones alone and is incomplete. The table lists 40,000 to 50,000 clones, 80% to 90% of them singletons. The CDR3 length is 15 residues. Germline V gene lookup returns CDR1 SGHNT and CDR2 YYREEE (reference sequence). V was trimmed by 2 bases and J by 1 base, leaving 9 bases between them. The specimen was CD4+ T cells from peripheral blood mononuclear cells, collected in the first trimester of pregnancy. This TCR was sampled from a female donor with multiple sclerosis, enrolled in a pregnancy study. This chain connects TRBV5-4 to TRBJ2-2, with D maybe TRBD2 (6 bases). The CDR3 DNA reads as TGTGCCAGCAGCTTTGTAGCGGTGAACACCGGGGAGCTGTTTTTT. Its protein product is CASSFVAVNTGELFF.